This T cell receptor (beta chain) was obtained from a study of blood T cells in healthy people across ages. A second PCR of 7 to 11 cycles used a sample-barcoded 5' primer and a J-beta primer mix. Researchers report that a template-switch adaptor with 12 random nucleotides tagged each cDNA molecule. TCRdb recomputed calls from the 5' RACE reads with MiXCR, one row per CDR3 protein. The table includes 1.5 million to 2 million distinct CDR3 sequences, roughly 43% detected once. This CDR3 has 13 amino acids. Per-sample PBMC isolation yielded at least 6.5 million cells. Extractions gave at least 5.5 micrograms of total RNA per sample.

The chain combines TRBV12-3 or TRBV12-4 with TRBJ2-5; D gene unclear. With the DNA end fitting TRBJ2-7 better, the J assignment may be wrong. The sequence came from a human donor in good health. What was sequenced was blood. CDR3 sequence: CASSFDGPYEQYF. The CDR3 coding sequence is TGTGCCAGCAGTTTTGACGGACCCTACGAGCAGTACTTC.